This entry describes one TCR beta chain. What it binds is not known. From germline, CDR1 is MGHRA and CDR2 YSYEKL. Trimming removed 4 bases from V and 15 bases from J, with 16 bases in between. This CDR3 comprises 13 residues. The data were taken from a study of shared clonotypes between healthy human individuals. At the level of the study: Those who served as donors were a couple of women and a few men between the ages of 18 and 49.

Study-level findings and limits: The study found lower generation probabilities in non-shared clonotypes than in those shared by all four donors.

The naive CD8 population came from CD45RO-negative cells selected for CCR7, without terminally differentiated effector memory CD45RA+ cells. Measured with immunoSEQ multiplex PCR; TCRdb has only the in-frame clones, and not every one. The sample includes roughly 2.1 million clones, 90% to 95% of them seen just once. The specimen sequenced was naive CD8+ T cells from PBMCs. This sequence was found in a man between 18 and 29 years old in good health. Some clones in this sample may be carry-over from other donors' samples. The gene calls are TRBV4-1 and TRBJ1-6; maybe TRBD1 (6 bases). Written as DNA, the CDR3 is TGCGCCAGCAGCCGGACAGCCTTTCCCCTCCTCCACTTT. This codes for CASSRTAFPLLHF.